This entry lists 9 T cell receptor beta chains sequenced from one sample in a study of blood T cell repertoires in COVID-19. Assay: immunoSEQ multiplex PCR; the TCRdb copy retains only in-frame clones and omits some. Of hundreds of thousands of clones in the sample, about four fifths were seen once. Input material: peripheral blood. The receptors derive from a woman in her fifties or sixties who had recovered from COVID-19.

The rearrangement joins TRBV5-4 to TRBJ2-7; a weak D match, TRBD2 (7 bases). V shed 2 bases and J shed 6 bases, with 12 bases lying between them. In germline, CDR1 is SGHNT, CDR2 YYREEE (reference sequence). This CDR3 is 13 amino acids long. CDR3 nucleotides: TGTGCCAGCAGCTTAAAAGGGGGGGGCGAGCAGTACTTC. Translation: CASSLKGGGEQYF.

In DNA, the CDR3 is TGTGCCAGCAGCGGAGGGACAGAATCTCAGCCCCAGCATTTT. Protein: CASSGGTESQPQHF. The chain links TRBV9 to TRBJ1-5, with 7 nucleotides matching TRBD1. V lost 3 bases and J lost 6; bases outside the gene matches: 6. Germline CDR1 is SGDLS and CDR2 is YYNGEE. This CDR3 is built from 14 residues.

The chain is built from TRBV27 and TRBJ2-3; the match to TRBD2 covers 7 bases. Trimming at V came to 5 bases and at J to 2 bases, leaving 4 bases not matched to a gene. CDR1 MNHEY and CDR2 SMNVEV come from the germline V gene (reference sequence). The CDR3 is 14 residues long. The CDR3 is CASSERGFTDTQYF. The DNA of the CDR3 is TGTGCCAGCAGTGAGCGGGGATTCACAGATACGCAGTATTTT.

This sequence joins TRBV19 and TRBJ2-3; TRBD2 matches 7 bases. This CDR3 contains 15 residues. Trimming removed 6 bases from V and 2 bases from J; junction bases left unmatched: 8. Per germline, CDR1 LNHDA and CDR2 SQIVND (reference sequence). DNA for the CDR3: TGTGCCAGTAGCCGGCCTAGCGGTTTCACAGATACGCAGTATTTT. This codes for CASSRPSGFTDTQYF.

The CDR3 spells CASSRGMGSTYEQYF. Written as DNA, the CDR3 is TGTGCCAGCAGCCGGGGAATGGGTTCCACCTACGAGCAGTACTTC. J is TRBJ2-7 and V is TRBV9; perhaps TRBD2 as D (5 bases). The length of the CDR3 is 15 residues. Germline V gives CDR1 SGDLS, CDR2 YYNGEE. The V gene lost 4 bases and the J gene lost 2 bases, with 16 bases spanning the gap.

The chain joins TRBV30 to TRBJ2-3; TRBD1 matches 8 bases. Germline V CDR1 and CDR2: GTSNPN, SVGIG (reference sequence). J was trimmed by 5 bases and V by 4 bases; bases with no gene match: 11. The CDR3 has 15 residues. The CDR3 DNA sequence: TGTGCCTGGAATCACCAGGGGGCCGGTGAAGATACGCAGTATTTT. The encoded protein is CAWNHQGAGEDTQYF.

Only one count was recorded for this clone. The V call is TRBV4-2, the J call TRBJ2-7; TRBD1 aligns across 7 bases. The trim removed 1 base at V and 1 base at J, leaving 4 bases unmatched. Germline V lookup: CDR1 LGHNA, CDR2 YNFKEQ. CDR3 length: 15 amino acids. CDR3 sequence (DNA): TGTGCCAGCAGCCAAGCGTCGGGACAGTCCTACGAGCAGTACTTC. Translated, it gives CASSQASGQSYEQYF.

CDR3 sequence: CASSQPGGSYNEQFF. For the CDR3, the DNA is TGTGCCAGCAGCCAGCCAGGGGGGTCCTACAATGAGCAGTTCTTC. The J gene is TRBJ2-1, the V gene TRBV7-8; D perhaps matches TRBD1 (7 bases). This CDR3 has 15 amino acids. The germline V gene encodes CDR1 SGHVS and CDR2 FQNEAQ. V shed 5 bases and J shed 1 base, with 12 bases lying between them. Full variable domain (outside the CDR3, taken from reference TRBV7-8 and TRBJ2-1): GAGVSQSPRYKVAKRGQDVALRCDPISGHVSLFWYQQALGQGPEFLTYFQNEAQLDKSGLPSDRFFAERPEGSVSTLKIQRTQQEDSAVYLCASSQPGGSYNEQFFGPGTRLTVL.

The V gene is TRBV9, the J gene TRBJ2-7; 8 bases align to TRBD2. V dropped 3 bases and J dropped 1; count of bases not matched to a gene: 6. The CDR3 consists of 15 residues. Germline-derived CDR1 and CDR2 are SGDLS and YYNGEE. CDR3 nucleotides: TGTGCCAGCAGCGCAAGTAGCGGGGTATCCTACGAGCAGTACTTC. As protein: CASSASSGVSYEQYF.